A single sample gave rise to the 27 T cell receptor beta chains below, sequenced in a study of graft-versus-host responses after intestinal transplantation. Only in-frame clones appear in the TCRdb table, and some are missing; sequencing was by immunoSEQ multiplex PCR. Of fewer than 15,000 clones listed, about 35% were seen once; the top ten hold approximately 2.3%. Stimulators, around 200,000 irradiated and violet-dye-labeled cells, were plated with around 200,000 CFSE-labeled responder cells. Sequences were derived from alloreactive CD8+ T cells from a mixed lymphocyte reaction culture, sampled before intestinal transplant. The subset: CFSE-low proliferating T cells sorted from approximately 6-day pre-transplant mixed lymphocyte reaction (GvH or HvG direction). The receptors stem from a human patient who received an intestinal transplant.

This clone came up a few times. The CDR3 DNA follows: TGTGCCAGTCAACTAGGGGGGAACACTGAAGCTTTCTTT. It specifies CASQLGGNTEAFF. This sequence joins TRBV6-1 and TRBJ1-1, with TRBD1 as a possible D gene (6 bases). Germline V gene data show CDR1 as MNHNS and CDR2 as SASEGT. Trimming left V 9 bases short and J 1 base short, with 12 bases between. The CDR3 has 13 residues.

The chain has TRBV5-1 and TRBJ2-7, with 13 bases that match TRBD2. This CDR3 comprises 15 residues. Trimming at V came to 1 base and at J to 6 bases, leaving 4 bases not matched to a gene. Germline CDR1 SGHRS, CDR2 YFSETQ. For the CDR3, the DNA is TGCGCCAGCAGCTTGACTAGCGGGGGGGTCGGCGAGCAGTACTTC. Amino acids: CASSLTSGGVGEQYF.

The chain carries TRBV4-1 and TRBJ2-3, with D unclear. The CDR3 loop spans 16 amino acids. The germline V and J ends were trimmed by 3 bases and 5 bases, with 18 bases remaining between them. CDR1 and CDR2 (germline): MGHRA, YSYEKL. In DNA form, the CDR3 reads TGCGCCAGCAGCCATCATCCCCTCAGCTGGAGAGATACGCAGTATTTT. This codes for CASSHHPLSWRDTQYF.

This clone is medium-sized (0.01 to 0.1%) by share. The chain combines TRBV5-8 with TRBJ1-5; unclear D gene. The V and J ends lost 0 bases and 3 bases respectively, with 10 bases between them. CDR1 is SGHTS and CDR2 is YDEGEE in the germline V gene. The CDR3 is 15 residues long. The CDR3 sequence: CASSLEGRPNQPQHF. CDR3 in DNA: TGTGCCAGCAGCTTGGAGGGCAGACCCAATCAGCCCCAGCATTTT. Full variable domain (missing parts from reference TRBV5-8 and TRBJ1-5): EAGVTQSPTHLIKTRGQQATLRCSPISGHTSVYWYQQALGLGLQFLLWYDEGEERNRGNFPPRFSGRQFPNYSSELNVNALELEDSALYLCASSLEGRPNQPQHFGDGTRLSIL.

The genes are TRBV9 and TRBJ2-5; possible D gene TRBD1, 5 bases. The CDR3 has 13 amino acids. Between the trimmed V and J ends, which lost 2 bases and 5 bases, there was a span of 10 bases. CDR1 is SGDLS and CDR2 is YYNGEE in the germline V gene. The CDR3 nucleotides are TGTGCCAGCAGCGTTGACAGCTTCGAGACCCAGTACTTC. Its protein product is CASSVDSFETQYF.

The chain has TRBV6-1 and TRBJ1-2; D not resolved. V lost 8 bases to trimming and J lost 5 bases, with 21 bases between them. Germline CDR1 and CDR2: MNHNS and SASEGT. The CDR3 runs 15 residues. CDR3 loop: CASGFGFPTTYGYTF. The CDR3 DNA is TGTGCCAGCGGATTCGGGTTCCCCACCACTTATGGCTACACCTTC.

The CDR3 spells CATSADRADEQYF. CDR3 bases: TGTGCCACCAGCGCGGACAGGGCTGACGAGCAGTACTTC. This chain uses TRBV15 with TRBJ2-5; 8 bases are a match to TRBD1. The J call is uncertain, as TRBJ2-7 better fits the DNA end. Germline loops: CDR1 LNHNV, CDR2 YYDKDF (reference sequence). The CDR3 has 13 amino acids.

V usage is TRBV5-6 and J usage is TRBJ1-2; TRBD1 matches 8 bases. The ends lost 1 base at V and 4 bases at J; junction bases unmatched: 6. CDR1 is SGHDT, CDR2 YYEEEE, per germline. The CDR3 sequence is 15 residues long. CDR3 loop: CASSLFMGQVYGYTF. DNA of the CDR3: TGTGCCAGCAGCTTGTTTATGGGACAGGTCTATGGCTACACCTTC.

This clone was seen more than once but under ten times. The chain is built from TRBV4-1 and TRBJ2-7; no definite D call. The CDR3 totals 13 residues. In germline, CDR1 is MGHRA, CDR2 YSYEKL. V was cut by 4 bases and J by 0 bases, with 7 bases left in between. The DNA for the CDR3 is TGCGCCAGCAGCCCTGCCGACTCCTACGAGCAGTACTTC. This encodes CASSPADSYEQYF.

The chain links TRBV7-3 to TRBJ1-6, with a possible D match to TRBD1 (6 bases). The V end lost 2 bases, the J end lost 7 bases, and 6 bases lay between the germline ends. CDR3 size: 13 residues. Germline CDR1 is SGHTA and CDR2 is FQGTGA. In DNA, the CDR3 is TGTGCCAGCAGCTTAGGGGGCAATTCACCCCTCCACTTT. This encodes CASSLGGNSPLHF.

This chain links TRBV9 with TRBJ2-1, with D perhaps TRBD2 (6 bases). The CDR3 is 16 amino acids. Germline V lookup: CDR1 SGDLS, CDR2 YYNGEE. The V end lost 0 bases, the J end lost 4 bases, and 14 bases lay between the germline ends. CDR3 loop: CASSVEGSEGYNEQFF. The CDR3 DNA follows: TGTGCCAGCAGCGTAGAAGGTTCGGAGGGGTACAATGAGCAGTTCTTC.

This clone was picked up a small number of times. The chain carries TRBV7-9 and TRBJ2-1; possible D gene TRBD2, 7 bases. Per germline, CDR1 SEHNR and CDR2 FQNEAQ (reference sequence). With 5 bases removed from V and 2 bases from J, the gap between germline ends came to 16 bases. The CDR3 consists of 16 residues. The CDR3 sequence: CASSPRGGPAYNEQFF. CDR3 sequence (DNA): TGTGCCAGCAGCCCGAGGGGGGGGCCGGCCTACAATGAGCAGTTCTTC.

The chain employs TRBV5-4 and TRBJ2-7, with 7 bases fitting TRBD1. Germline V gene sequence: CDR1 SGHNT, CDR2 YYREEE (reference sequence). The CDR3 covers 15 residues. The junction had 16 bases not matched to a gene; V was cut back by 10 bases and J by 3 bases. The CDR3 is CACRQGPTPYYEQYF. CDR3 in DNA: TGTGCCTGCCGACAGGGACCCACCCCGTACTACGAGCAGTACTTC.

The chain couples TRBV4-1 to TRBJ2-2; 8 positions match TRBD1. This CDR3 has 15 amino acids. Germline V CDR1 and CDR2: MGHRA, YSYEKL. The junction had 11 bases not matched to a gene; V was cut back by 4 bases and J by 10 bases. CDR3 in DNA: TGCGCCAGCAGCCCCCCTTGGACAGGGAACGCGGAGCTGTTTTTT. It specifies CASSPPWTGNAELFF.

This clone came up a few times. The chain recombines TRBV7-8 with TRBJ2-3, with 7 bases that match TRBD2. V shed 5 bases and J 2 bases; nucleotides not matched to a gene: 7. The germline gives CDR1 SGHVS, CDR2 FQNEAQ. The CDR3 has 15 amino acids. DNA of the CDR3: TGTGCCAGCAGCCTGAACGGGAGGTCCACAGATACGCAGTATTTT. Residues: CASSLNGRSTDTQYF. The full variable domain, with the rest looked up from reference TRBV7-8 and TRBJ2-3, is GAGVSQSPRYKVAKRGQDVALRCDPISGHVSLFWYQQALGQGPEFLTYFQNEAQLDKSGLPSDRFFAERPEGSVSTLKIQRTQQEDSAVYLCASSLNGRSTDTQYFGPGTRLTVL.

This clone was seen a few times. The chain links TRBV6-1 to TRBJ2-2, with D maybe TRBD1 (6 bases). Germline values: CDR1 MNHNS, CDR2 SASEGT. This CDR3 spans 14 amino acids. Trimming stripped 6 bases from V and 4 bases from J, with 12 bases between. The CDR3: CASSRGQVTGELFF. CDR3 DNA sequence: TGTGCCAGCAGCCGGGGACAAGTCACCGGGGAGCTGTTTTTT.

This clone is medium-sized within its sample. The chain links TRBV7-9 to TRBJ1-1; 10 bases fit TRBD1. V was clipped by 1 base and J by 5 bases; unmatched bases: 4. Germline lookup yields CDR1 SEHNR and CDR2 FQNEAQ (reference sequence). The CDR3 totals 15 residues. CDR3 bases: TGTGCCAGCAGCTTAGAGGACAGGGGGGAGACTGAAGCTTTCTTT. Translation: CASSLEDRGETEAFF. The full variable domain, with the rest looked up from reference TRBV7-9 and TRBJ1-1, is DTGVSQNPRHKITKRGQNVTFRCDPISEHNRLYWYRQTLGQGPEFLTYFQNEAQLEKSRLLSDRFSAERPKGSFSTLEIQRTEQGDSAMYLCASSLEDRGETEAFFGQGTRLTVV.

This clone appeared a few times. The V and J genes are TRBV5-5 and TRBJ2-7; D not certain. Looked up from germline, CDR1 is SGHKS and CDR2 is YYEKEE (reference sequence). V dropped 2 bases and J dropped 0 bases, with 6 bases sitting between them. The CDR3 has 13 amino acids. Here the CDR3 DNA reads TGTGCCAGCAGCTTAGGAAGCTCCTACGAGCAGTACTTC. Amino acid sequence: CASSLGSSYEQYF. The full variable domain, its missing parts supplied by reference TRBV5-5 and TRBJ2-7, is DAGVTQSPTHLIKTRGQQVTLRCSPISGHKSVSWYQQVLGQGPQFIFQYYEKEERGRGNFPDRFSARQFPNYSSELNVNALLLGDSALYLCASSLGSSYEQYFGPGTRLTVT.

V is TRBV5-6 and J is TRBJ1-2; D unresolved. The V gene lost 0 bases and the J gene lost 7 bases, with 4 bases spanning the gap. This CDR3 contains 11 residues. The V gene's germline CDR1 is SGHDT and CDR2 YYEEEE. The CDR3 DNA sequence: TGTGCCAGCAGCTTGGGTGCTGGCTACACCTTC. Translating it yields CASSLGAGYTF.

The chain uses TRBV6-1 and TRBJ1-5; weak D call: TRBD1 (5 bases). CDR3 length equals 13 residues. V was trimmed by 4 bases and J by 11 bases, leaving 15 bases between them. Germline V gene data show CDR1 as MNHNS and CDR2 as SASEGT. Here the CDR3 reads CASSGPQGLTQHF. CDR3 nucleotides: TGTGCCAGCAGTGGGCCTCAGGGTTTGACCCAGCATTTT.

This clone was counted a few times. The CDR3 sequence: CASSLWANEKLFF. The CDR3 coding sequence is TGTGCCAGCAGCTTGTGGGCTAATGAAAAACTGTTTTTT. The V gene is TRBV4-2, the J gene TRBJ1-4; D is uncertain. CDR1 and CDR2 (germline): LGHNA, YNFKEQ. The CDR3 is made up of 13 amino acids. V dropped 5 bases and J dropped 3 bases, with 7 bases sitting between them.

This clone is medium-sized by share. The rearrangement uses TRBV4-2 and TRBJ1-5; possibly TRBD1 for D (6 bases). CDR3 size: 14 residues. Deletions cut 0 bases from V and 7 bases from J, with 10 bases between. The germline CDR1 and CDR2 sequences are LGHNA and YNFKEQ. The CDR3 DNA follows: TGTGCCAGCAGCCAAGATAAGGGGGGGCAGCCCCAGCATTTT. Protein: CASSQDKGGQPQHF.

CDR3 sequence: CASSYSTAQEQFF. DNA for the CDR3: TGTGCCAGCAGTTACTCGACAGCCCAGGAGCAGTTCTTC. The gene calls are TRBV6-6 and TRBJ2-1; possible D gene TRBD1, 5 bases. From germline, CDR1 is MNHNY and CDR2 SVGAGI (reference sequence). V lost 0 bases, J lost 10 bases, and 10 bases lay in between. The CDR3 length is 13 residues.

This chain uses TRBV7-8 with TRBJ1-1; tentative D call: TRBD1 (5 bases). V lost 3 bases, J lost 4 bases, and 12 bases lay in between. Germline assignment: CDR1 SGHVS and CDR2 FQNEAQ. CDR3 length: 14 residues. The CDR3 DNA is TGTGCCAGCAGCTTCAAAGGGGACGGCACTGAAGCTTTCTTT. This encodes CASSFKGDGTEAFF.

This sequence joins TRBV11-2 and TRBJ2-5; D is perhaps TRBD1 or TRBD2 (5 bases each). The CDR3 runs to 15 residues. In germline, CDR1 is SGHAT, CDR2 FQNNGV. V was clipped by 1 base and J by 5 bases, with 14 bases between them. The chain's CDR3 is CASSLGGGLGETQYF. CDR3 sequence (DNA): TGTGCCAGCAGCTTAGGGGGCGGGTTGGGGGAGACCCAGTACTTC.

The gene calls are TRBV27 and TRBJ1-5; D remains unclear. Trimming stripped 5 bases from V and 7 bases from J, with 12 bases between. Per the germline V gene, CDR1 is MNHEY and CDR2 is SMNVEV (reference sequence). The CDR3 has 13 amino acids. The CDR3 DNA is TGTGCCAGCAGTGAAGGAGACGTCCAGCCCCAGCATTTT. It encodes CASSEGDVQPQHF.

This clone was observed a handful of times. The CDR3: CASSVGAERRTEAFF. CDR3 DNA: TGTGCCAGCAGCGTAGGGGCGGAAAGGAGGACTGAAGCTTTCTTT. J is TRBJ1-1 and V is TRBV9; D not certain. The CDR3 has 15 residues. Trimming took off 0 bases at V and 5 bases at J, with 14 bases between the two ends. Germline CDR1 and CDR2: SGDLS and YYNGEE.